This is a list of T cell receptor beta chains from one sample in a study of regulatory T cells in long-lasting Graves disease. TCRdb ran MiXCR on the multiplex PCR reads and lists one entry per CDR3 protein. The sample consists of a few hundred thousand distinct CDR3 sequences, around 20% of them appearing once. Sequencing used peripheral blood mononuclear cells (PBMCs), obtained when the disease was refractory, from a patient treated with antithyroid drugs. These receptors came from a female donor with Graves disease. The CDR3 runs from the conserved cysteine through the conserved F or W. A D gene is named only where the DNA matches it firmly. Expanded clones are given a class, and other clones once, few, many or no size at all.

CDR3: CSGGRGLNQPQHF
DNA: TGCAGTGGCGGCAGGGGGCTCAATCAGCCCCAGCATTTT
V: TRBV20-1
J: TRBJ1-5
size: -
D: TRBD1

CDR3: CASTWTERYEQYF
DNA: TGTGCCAGCACATGGACCGAACGCTACGAGCAGTACTTC
V: TRBV12-3/TRBV12-4
J: TRBJ2-7
size: many
D: -

CDR3: CASSPTSVSTDTQYF
DNA: TGTGCCAGCAGCCCTACTAGCGTTAGCACAGATACGCAGTATTTT
V: TRBV12-3/TRBV12-4
J: TRBJ2-3
size: few
D: TRBD2

CDR3: CASSFFGYLNTIYF
DNA: TGTGCCAGCAGTTTTTTTGGATACCTCAACACCATATATTTT
V: TRBV28
J: TRBJ1-3
size: few
D: -

CDR3: CASSLPQGEDGYTF
DNA: TGCGCCAGCAGCTTGCCACAGGGTGAGGATGGCTACACCTTC
V: TRBV5-1
J: TRBJ1-2
size: few
D: -

CDR3: CASSPPLAETQYF
DNA: TGTGCCAGCAGCCCTCCATTAGCGGAGACCCAGTACTTC
V: TRBV5-4
J: TRBJ2-5
size: many
D: -

CDR3: CASGTGIIGELFF
DNA: TGTGCCAGCGGGACAGGGATTATCGGGGAGCTGTTTTTT
V: TRBV2
J: TRBJ2-2
size: many
D: TRBD1

CDR3: CASSLGRNNEQFF
DNA: TGTGCCAGCAGCTTGGGGCGGAACAATGAGCAGTTCTTC
V: TRBV28
J: TRBJ2-1
size: few
D: -

CDR3: CASSTGTGGRNNQPQHF
DNA: TGTGCCAGTAGTACGGGGACAGGTGGAAGGAATAATCAGCCCCAGCATTTT
V: TRBV19
J: TRBJ1-5
size: few
D: TRBD1

CDR3: CASSIVGGRGANYGYTF
DNA: TGTGCCAGTAGTATCGTTGGGGGGCGCGGAGCTAACTATGGCTACACCTTC
V: TRBV19
J: TRBJ1-2
size: few
D: -